The following is a T cell receptor beta chain sequence with its context. The target antigen is unknown. The data were obtained in a study of T cell responses to AZD1222 COVID-19 vaccine. General study findings and limits: When two AZD1222 doses had been given, Spike-specific TCR breadth and depth rose. Variant regions that are unmutated are reportedly the target of nearly half of spike-specific TCRs.

The assay was immunoSEQ multiplex PCR, and TCRdb's table has in-frame clones only and misses some. The table shows around 140,000 clones, with approximately 95% occurring only once. V lost 1 base and J 2 bases, leaving 17 bases between the germline ends. Looked up from germline, CDR1 is MDHEN and CDR2 is SYDVKM. The length of the CDR3 is 17 residues. This rearrangement joins TRBV28 to TRBJ2-5; possibly TRBD2 for D (5 bases). This TCR was sampled from an adult in good health. Material: peripheral blood, obtained on day 0 of MenACWY control vaccination. CDR3 DNA sequence: TGTGCCAGCAGTTTATTCACGCGGGCGGTTATACAAGAGACCCAGTACTTC. It encodes CASSLFTRAVIQETQYF.